This T cell receptor beta chain was recorded in a study of CD8 T cells in Susac syndrome. A quantity of roughly 0.5 to 1 ug RNA underwent reverse transcription using random hexamers. The TCR beta CDR3 was amplified by immunoSEQ multiplex PCR across 54 Vbeta, 13 Jbeta. TCRdb ran MiXCR on the immunoSEQ multiplex PCR reads and lists one entry per CDR3 protein. Of around 71,000 distinct CDR3 sequences in the sample, roughly 95% were seen once. Negative isolation was used for CD8+ and CD4+ T cells, and FACS enrichment was applied to TEMRA cells. The J segment lost 2 bases and the V segment lost 0 bases, leaving 1 base of the junction unmatched. This CDR3 spans 16 amino acids. Germline CDR1 reads KGHSH; CDR2 reads LQKENI.

Sequenced material: CD4+ T cells from PBMCs. This clonotype was obtained from a human donor with multiple sclerosis. The chain couples TRBV18 to TRBJ2-3; 11 bases are a match to TRBD2. In DNA, the CDR3 is TGTGCCAGCTCACCACCTAGCGGGGGGGCCACAGATACGCAGTATTTT. Its translation is CASSPPSGGATDTQYF.